This T cell receptor beta chain was sequenced during a study of neurological immune-mediated disorders. In TCRdb, the 5' RACE reads were re-called with MiXCR into one record per CDR3 protein. Of about 84,000 distinct CDR3 sequences in the sample, approximately 10% were seen once. This clonotype has a count of ten or more. The germline gives CDR1 SGHKS, CDR2 YYEKEE (reference sequence). The CDR3 length is 12 residues. Between the trimmed V and J ends, which lost 3 bases and 7 bases, there was a span of 8 bases. The sample consisted of PBMCs. The rearrangement uses TRBV5-5 and TRBJ2-1, with D uncertain. This receptor was obtained from a man aged 35-49 years in good health. CDR3 region: CASSYGPNEQFF. The CDR3 nucleotides are TGTGCCAGCAGCTATGGGCCGAATGAGCAGTTCTTC.